This T cell receptor beta chain was sequenced during a study of blood T cells in healthy people across ages. The overall study: About one barcoded beta molecule per two T cells was captured by template switching.

The study drew donors from healthy Caucasian individuals in Russia aged roughly 6 to 90. Researchers isolated at least 6.5 million PBMCs per sample. Combining a sample-barcoded 5' primer with a J-beta primer mix, a second PCR ran for about 6 to 12 cycles. Sequencing yielded, for each sample, at least 3 million paired-end reads carrying CDR3. One entry per CDR3 protein, called by TCRdb with MiXCR from the 5' RACE reads. The table lists approximately 940,000 distinct CDR3 sequences, about 44% of them singletons, with around 15% in the top ten. This TCR came from a man under 40 in good health. Sequenced material: blood.

CDR3 DNA: TGCAGTGCCAGTGGGACAGCCGGCACAGATACGCAGTATTTT. Its protein is CSASGTAGTDTQYF. The chain combines TRBV20-1 with TRBJ2-3; 7 bases are a match to TRBD1. The CDR3 totals 14 residues. V gave up 6 bases and J gave up 1 base; unmatched junction bases: 7. CDR1 is DFQATT and CDR2 is SNEGSKA in the germline V gene (reference sequence).